This T cell receptor (beta chain) was profiled in a study of T cells after yellow fever vaccination. Germline lookup yields CDR1 SGDLS and CDR2 YYNGEE. Trimming removed 1 base from V and 8 bases from J; junction bases left unmatched: 7. This CDR3 has 15 residues. This clonotype turned up a few times. The antigen is unknown. As TCR cDNA was made by 5'RACE template switching, a universal primer site and UMIs were added. TCRdb reprocessed the 5' RACE reads via MiXCR and lists one record per CDR3 protein. The table has some 320,000 distinct CDR3 sequences, about 10% seen once; the top ten hold less than 3.5%. Study results and limitations: The secondary response was weaker, and its peak arrived faster, on day 5 versus 15. Only a minor proportion of clonotypes was detected across both CD4 and CD8 compartments. Boosting was followed by the reappearance of most primary-vaccination clones (approximately 95% CD4, about 89% CD8).

The genes are TRBV9 and TRBJ2-4; TRBD2 matches 9 bases. The input for sequencing was CD4+ T cells sorted from PBMCs, taken 45 days after the yellow fever booster vaccination. The TCR was taken from a man aged 18 to 29 who received the YFV17D yellow fever vaccine. CDR3 protein: CASSVRGGAWDIQYF. CDR3 nucleotides: TGTGCCAGCAGCGTACGCGGGGGGGCTTGGGACATTCAGTACTTC.